Below are 9 T cell receptor beta chains sequenced from a single sample in a study of blood T cells in healthy people across ages. Next came a second PCR, run for roughly 6 to 11 cycles, which used a sample-barcoded 5' primer along with a J-beta primer mix. One entry per CDR3 protein results from TCRdb running MiXCR on the 5' RACE reads. This table has roughly 900,000 distinct CDR3 sequences, about 44% appearing once. Source material: blood. These TCRs come from a man aged 25-45 years in good health.

The V and J genes are TRBV5-4 and TRBJ1-2; 8 bases agree with TRBD1. There are 14 residues in the CDR3. The junction had 9 bases not matched to a gene; V was cut back by 6 bases and J by 5 bases. CDR1 is SGHNT, CDR2 YYREEE, per germline (reference sequence). The chain's CDR3 is CASTRTGGDYGYTF. Written as DNA, the CDR3 is TGTGCCAGCACACGAACAGGGGGTGATTATGGCTACACCTTC.

This clonotype occurred many times. This chain connects TRBV6-5 to TRBJ1-1; tentative D call: TRBD1 (5 bases). The V end lost 0 bases, the J end lost 1 base, and 6 bases lay between the germline ends. The CDR3 has 14 residues. The germline CDR1 and CDR2 sequences are MNHEY and SVGAGI. In DNA form, the CDR3 reads TGTGCCAGCAGTTACTCGGGGGGGAACACTGAAGCTTTCTTT. As protein: CASSYSGGNTEAFF.

This clonotype has a handful of counts. This chain links TRBV4-3 with TRBJ2-5, with D possibly being TRBD2 (6 bases). CDR1 and CDR2 from the germline V gene are LGHNA and YSLEER. The CDR3 runs to 16 residues. Trimming left V 0 bases short and J 5 bases short, with 16 bases between. The CDR3, as DNA: TGCGCCAGCAGCCAAGATACCGGCTTTGGAGGGGAGACCCAGTACTTC. Translating it yields CASSQDTGFGGETQYF.

This clonotype turned up a few times. The chain links TRBV13 to TRBJ2-1, with 10 bases aligning to TRBD2. The germline CDR1 and CDR2 sequences are PRHDT and FYEKMQ (reference sequence). The J segment lost 2 bases and the V segment lost 2 bases, leaving 3 bases of the junction unmatched. This CDR3 is built from 16 residues. The CDR3: CASSLKAGGTYNEQFF. CDR3 nucleotide sequence: TGTGCCAGCAGCTTAAAAGCGGGGGGGACCTACAATGAGCAGTTCTTC.

The CDR3 sequence: CASSPALGTQYF. The CDR3, as DNA: TGTGCCAGTAGCCCGGCCCTCGGGACCCAGTACTTC. The V and J genes are TRBV19 and TRBJ2-5; the D is unclear. The CDR3 is made up of 12 amino acids. Looked up from germline, CDR1 is LNHDA and CDR2 is SQIVND (reference sequence). Trimming shortened V by 6 bases and J by 7 bases, and 12 bases separated the two germline ends.

This chain connects TRBV4-1 to TRBJ1-4; D unresolved. Germline V gene sequence: CDR1 MGHRA, CDR2 YSYEKL. There are 16 residues in the CDR3. V gave up 4 bases and J gave up 0 bases, with 12 bases separating them. The CDR3, as DNA: TGCGCCAGCAGCCGCACACAGCCGGCAACTAATGAAAAACTGTTTTTT. It translates to CASSRTQPATNEKLFF.

The chain is built from TRBV2 and TRBJ1-6, with a tentative D call TRBD1 (5 bases). CDR1 and CDR2 (germline): SNHLY, FYNNEI. Trimming removed 4 bases at V and 3 bases at J, with 10 bases between. CDR3 length: 15 amino acids. Here the CDR3 reads CASSGRGDYNSPLHF. As DNA, the CDR3 is TGTGCCAGCAGTGGACGAGGGGACTATAATTCACCCCTCCACTTT.

This clonotype turned up a few times. CDR3 residues: CATTARRVSYGYTF. In DNA, the CDR3 is TGTGCCACCACGGCAAGACGGGTCAGTTATGGCTACACCTTC. The V and J genes are TRBV15 and TRBJ1-2; no definite D call. CDR1 is LNHNV, CDR2 YYDKDF, per germline (reference sequence). Trimming took off 7 bases at V and 5 bases at J, with 17 bases between the two ends. This CDR3 spans 14 amino acids. The entire variable domain, with the rest obtained from reference TRBV15 and TRBJ1-2, is as follows: DAMVIQNPRYQVTQFGKPVTLSCSQTLNHNVMYWYQQKSSQAPKLLFHYYDKDFNNEADTPDNFQSRRPNTSFCFLDIRSPGLGDTAMYLCATTARRVSYGYTFGSGTRLTVV.

The V and J genes are TRBV20-1 and TRBJ1-5, with D uncertain. Germline V gene sequence: CDR1 DFQATT, CDR2 SNEGSKA (reference sequence). Between the trimmed V and J ends, which lost 3 bases and 5 bases, there was a span of 11 bases. The CDR3 is made up of 13 amino acids. DNA of the CDR3: TGCAGTGCTAGTTGGATGATCGATCAGCCCCAGCATTTT. This gives the protein CSASWMIDQPQHF.